Below are 18 T cell receptor beta chains sequenced from a single sample in a study of blood T cell repertoires in COVID-19 (dated by TCRdb to the early 2020s). Libraries were built with the immunoSEQ multiplex PCR assay. As stored in TCRdb, this immuneACCESS dataset retains in-frame rearrangements with V and J assigned. A fraction of the clones does not appear; measured against another copy, unresolved V genes explain less than half of the discrepancy, and the remainder lacks a known reason. A total of some 340,000 clones appear in this sample, less than 85% of them only once. The ten largest account for approximately 3.6% of the sample. The sequenced material came from peripheral blood. These receptors all stem from a woman younger than 35 with acute or convalescent COVID-19.

Only a few counts were recorded for this clone. The chain joins TRBV5-1 to TRBJ1-6, with 9 bases identical to TRBD1. V was clipped by 0 bases and J by 9 bases; unmatched bases: 7. The germline V gene encodes CDR1 SGHRS and CDR2 YFSETQ. The CDR3 has 16 residues. CDR3 sequence (DNA): TGCGCCAGCAGCTTGGCCGCGGGACAGGGTTCTTCACCCCTCCACTTT. Amino acids: CASSLAAGQGSSPLHF.

The rearrangement joins TRBV10-3 to TRBJ1-1; 9 bases line up with TRBD1. The germline V gene encodes CDR1 ENHRY and CDR2 SYGVKD. V shed 7 bases, J shed 1 base, and the junction held 1 base outside the gene matches. The CDR3 spans 13 residues. The CDR3 DNA reads as TGTGCCATCAACAGGGGGCAGAACACTGAAGCTTTCTTT. This sequence encodes CAINRGQNTEAFF.

CDR3 region: CASSLFRSNQPQHF. The CDR3 bases are TGTGCCAGCAGCTTGTTCAGGTCCAATCAGCCCCAGCATTTT. This rearrangement joins TRBV5-6 to TRBJ1-5; D not resolved. The germline gives CDR1 SGHDT, CDR2 YYEEEE. V was shortened by 1 base and J by 3 bases, with 8 bases between the two germline ends. There are 14 residues in the CDR3. Full variable domain (outside the CDR3, taken from reference TRBV5-6 and TRBJ1-5): DAGVTQSPTHLIKTRGQQVTLRCSPKSGHDTVSWYQQALGQGPQFIFQYYEEEERQRGNFPDRFSGHQFPNYSSELNVNALLLGDSALYLCASSLFRSNQPQHFGDGTRLSIL.

CDR3 sequence (DNA): TGTGCCAGCAGCTCATATAGCGGGGGGAAGGATGAGCAGTTCTTC. It translates to CASSSYSGGKDEQFF. The V gene is TRBV5-8, the J gene TRBJ2-1; 10 nucleotides align to TRBD2. The V segment lost 3 bases and the J segment 8 bases; nucleotides outside the gene matches: 8. CDR3 size: 15 residues. In germline, CDR1 is SGHTS, CDR2 YDEGEE.

The J gene is TRBJ1-6, the V gene TRBV12-3 or TRBV12-4; D gene uncertain. Deletions cut 6 bases from V and 8 bases from J, with 8 bases between. The CDR3 extends over 12 amino acids. CDR3 region: CASSPTDSPLHF. CDR3 nucleotides: TGTGCCAGCAGCCCCACGGATTCACCCCTCCACTTT.

The chain employs TRBV19 and TRBJ2-2, with TRBD2 matching 10 bases. Trimming at V came to 5 bases and at J to 5 bases, leaving 8 bases not matched to a gene. From germline, CDR1 is LNHDA and CDR2 SQIVND (reference sequence). The CDR3 has 16 residues. CDR3 nucleotide sequence: TGTGCCAGTAGTTTCGGACTAGCGGCTGGGACCGGGGAGCTGTTTTTT. Amino acids: CASSFGLAAGTGELFF. The whole variable domain, filled in from reference TRBV19 and TRBJ2-2, reads DGGITQSPKYLFRKEGQNVTLSCEQNLNHDAMYWYRQDPGQGLRLIYYSQIVNDFQKGDIAEGYSVSREKKESFPLTVTSAQKNPTAFYLCASSFGLAAGTGELFFGEGSRLTVL.

V and J are TRBV19 and TRBJ1-4; possibly TRBD1 for D (5 bases). CDR1 is LNHDA, CDR2 SQIVND, per germline (reference sequence). The V end was cut by 3 bases, the J end by 3 bases, with 17 bases between. The CDR3 loop spans 17 amino acids. CDR3 region: CASSIPLRGFPNEKLFF. The CDR3 DNA follows: TGTGCCAGTAGTATCCCCTTAAGGGGATTCCCTAATGAAAAACTGTTTTTT.

This clone was seen only a few times. The chain combines TRBV19 with TRBJ2-3, with 13 bases fitting TRBD2. The germline gives CDR1 LNHDA, CDR2 SQIVND (reference sequence). This CDR3 is 19 amino acids long. The ends lost 0 bases at V and 7 bases at J; junction bases unmatched: 13. The CDR3 sequence is CASSIEGLELAGGPNTQYF. The CDR3 DNA reads as TGTGCCAGTAGTATAGAAGGGCTAGAACTAGCGGGAGGGCCTAATACGCAGTATTTT.

The chain is built from TRBV2 and TRBJ2-5, with 13 bases fitting TRBD2. Trimming cost V 5 bases and J 0 bases; bases outside gene matches: 6. Germline V gene lookup returns CDR1 SNHLY and CDR2 FYNNEI. The CDR3 contains 17 residues. CDR3 sequence reads: CASSWTSGSTYQETQYF. The CDR3 DNA sequence: TGTGCCAGCAGTTGGACTAGCGGGAGTACATACCAAGAGACCCAGTACTTC.

The gene calls are TRBV12-3 or TRBV12-4 and TRBJ2-7; D not certain. Trimming took 5 bases from V and 6 from J, leaving 8 bases between them. This CDR3 region has 11 residues. In DNA form, the CDR3 reads TGTGCCAGCAGTCACGAGAGCGAGCAGTACTTC. Translated, it gives CASSHESEQYF.

This clone was found once. Other DNA sequences in the sample encode the same CDR3. The chain recombines TRBV5-4 with TRBJ1-2; D perhaps matches TRBD1 (6 bases). V lost 4 bases and J 5 bases, leaving 12 bases between the germline ends. The CDR3 spans 13 residues. Germline-derived CDR1 and CDR2 are SGHNT and YYREEE (reference sequence). This CDR3 is CASSPGVPYGYTF. The CDR3 DNA follows: TGTGCCAGCAGCCCAGGGGTACCTTATGGCTACACCTTC. Full variable domain (outside the CDR3, taken from reference TRBV5-4 and TRBJ1-2): ETGVTQSPTHLIKTRGQQVTLRCSSQSGHNTVSWYQQALGQGPQFIFQYYREEENGRGNFPPRFSGLQFPNYSSELNVNALELDDSALYLCASSPGVPYGYTFGSGTRLTVV.

There are many counts of this clone. As DNA, the CDR3 is TGTGCCATTTCGACAGGGGGTAGTCAGCCCCAGCATTTT. Translating it yields CAISTGGSQPQHF. The chain recombines TRBV19 with TRBJ1-5; 9 bases align to TRBD1. The V gene's germline CDR1 is LNHDA and CDR2 SQIVND (reference sequence). The CDR3 runs 13 residues. V lost 10 bases, J lost 6 bases, and 7 bases stayed unmatched. Based on the CDR3 plus reference TRBV19 and TRBJ1-5, the full variable domain is DGGITQSPKYLFRKEGQNVTLSCEQNLNHDAMYWYRQDPGQGLRLIYYSQIVNDFQKGDIAEGYSVSREKKESFPLTVTSAQKNPTAFYLCAISTGGSQPQHFGDGTRLSIL.

The rearrangement uses TRBV3-1 (or the pseudogene TRBV3-2) and TRBJ2-5; 12 bases line up with TRBD2. Losses at the gene ends were 1 base for V and 4 bases for J; bases not matched to a gene: 4. The CDR3 is 16 residues long. Germline CDR1 reads LGHDT; CDR2 reads YNNKEL (reference sequence). The CDR3 region has the DNA TGTGCCAGCAGCCAAGTTTCTAGCGGGAGGGGAGAGACCCAGTACTTC. Its translation is CASSQVSSGRGETQYF.

The genes are TRBV6-2 or TRBV6-3 and TRBJ2-1; 10 nucleotides line up with TRBD2. Trimming removed 6 bases from V and 7 bases from J; junction bases left unmatched: 15. Germline V gene lookup returns CDR1 MNHEY and CDR2 SVGEGT. The CDR3 has 17 amino acids. The CDR3 region is CASSPFLAGASNNEQFF. CDR3 coding DNA: TGTGCCAGCAGCCCTTTCCTAGCGGGGGCCTCTAATAATGAGCAGTTCTTC.

The J gene is TRBJ2-7, the V gene TRBV5-1, with TRBD1 matching 9 bases. This CDR3 has 13 amino acids. Germline values: CDR1 SGHRS, CDR2 YFSETQ. V lost 7 bases, J lost 6 bases, and 8 bases stayed unmatched. CDR3 nucleotide sequence: TGCGCCAGCCGAAAAACAGGGGGCACCGAGCAGTACTTC. It translates to CASRKTGGTEQYF.

This rearrangement joins TRBV5-1 to TRBJ1-4; 8 bases align to TRBD1. Germline CDR1 and CDR2: SGHRS and YFSETQ. V was pared by 5 bases and J by 4 bases, with 7 bases of the junction left unmatched. CDR3 length: 15 amino acids. The CDR3 coding sequence is TGCGCCAGCAGGGAAGGACAGGGTAATAATGAAAAACTGTTTTTT. Translating it yields CASREGQGNNEKLFF. The full variable domain, in which reference TRBV5-1 and TRBJ1-4 provide the parts outside the CDR3, is KAGVTQTPRYLIKTRGQQVTLSCSPISGHRSVSWYQQTPGQGLQFLFEYFSETQRNKGNFPGRFSGRQFSNSRSEMNVSTLELGDSALYLCASREGQGNNEKLFFGSGTQLSVL.

The rearrangement joins TRBV9 to TRBJ1-1; the D gene is possibly TRBD1 (5 bases). The ends were cut back, 0 bases at V and 7 bases at J, with 13 bases in the middle. CDR1 and CDR2 from the germline V gene are SGDLS and YYNGEE. This CDR3 has 14 amino acids. Written as DNA, the CDR3 is TGTGCCAGCAGCGTAGATGAAGGGGCCCTTGAAGCTTTCTTT. Residues: CASSVDEGALEAFF.

The chain links TRBV19 to TRBJ1-5; D not resolved. Germline V lookup: CDR1 LNHDA, CDR2 SQIVND (reference sequence). Trimming stripped 1 base from V and 4 bases from J, with 8 bases between. This CDR3 is 14 amino acids long. For the CDR3, the DNA is TGTGCCAGTAGTATAGGACGGGAAAATCAGCCCCAGCATTTT. It is translated as CASSIGRENQPQHF.